This T cell receptor beta chain stems from a study of beta chain features in type 1 diabetes. Findings of the study overall: Patients' naive, central memory and regulatory TCRB repertoires appeared more alike than those of healthy donors.

The CDR3 consists of 16 residues. The V end was cut by 1 base, the J end by 5 bases, with 17 bases between. Germline loops: CDR1 LGHNA, CDR2 YNFKEQ. This clone came up a few times. Antigen: not known. Expressed TCRB transcripts got sequenced, as all isolated RNA was reverse transcribed. Libraries were prepared by immunoSEQ multiplex PCR; TCRdb keeps only in-frame clonotypes and omits some of them. Found here are about 360,000 clones, roughly 12% of them singletons; the top ten hold 0.017%. This TCR was recovered from a man younger than 35 in good health. The V gene is TRBV4-2, the J gene TRBJ2-5, with TRBD2 as a possible D gene (6 bases). The source material was naive CD4+ T cells from blood. Here the CDR3 DNA reads TGTGCCAGCAGCCAAGTAACCGCTAGCGTGGGGGAGACCCAGTACTTC. Its protein product is CASSQVTASVGETQYF.